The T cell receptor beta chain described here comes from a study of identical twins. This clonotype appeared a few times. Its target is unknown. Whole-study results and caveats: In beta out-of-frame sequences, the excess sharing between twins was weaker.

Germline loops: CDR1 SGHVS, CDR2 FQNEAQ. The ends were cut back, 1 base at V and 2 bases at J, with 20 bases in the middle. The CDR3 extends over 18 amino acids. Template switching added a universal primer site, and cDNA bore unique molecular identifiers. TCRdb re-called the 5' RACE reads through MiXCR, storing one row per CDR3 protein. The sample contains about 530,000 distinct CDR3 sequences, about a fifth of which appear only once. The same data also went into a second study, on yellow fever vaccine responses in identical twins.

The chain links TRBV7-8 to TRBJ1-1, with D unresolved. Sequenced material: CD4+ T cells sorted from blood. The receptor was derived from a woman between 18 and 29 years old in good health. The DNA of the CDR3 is TGTGCCAGCAGCTTAGTTAGTTTTACAGTAATTTTAAACACTGAAGCTTTCTTT. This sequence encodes CASSLVSFTVILNTEAFF.